One T cell receptor (beta chain) is described in this entry. Its cognate antigen is unknown. The data were taken from a study of response to subunit inactivated influenza vaccine. The CDR3 consists of 17 residues. V was pared by 3 bases and J by 3 bases, with 7 bases of the junction left unmatched. Findings of the study overall: The authors suggested that every seasonal influenza vaccination recruits few new T cells.

TCRdb re-analysed the RT-PCR reads in MiXCR, keeping a single row per CDR3 protein. Among 450,000 to 700,000 distinct CDR3 sequences listed, 12% to 15% were seen once. Sequences were derived from PBMCs from blood, sampled 11 to 12 days after vaccination. The rearrangement joins TRBV12-3 or TRBV12-4 to TRBJ1-6, with 8 bases that match TRBD1. The TCR comes from a man aged 50-59 years who received an inactivated influenza vaccine. The CDR3 DNA sequence: TGTGCCAGCAGTTTGAGTCCAGGGGGCGTCTATAATTCACCCCTCCACTTT. It codes for CASSLSPGGVYNSPLHF.